The TCR beta chain under discussion was sequenced for a study of T cells in Graves' hyperthyroidism and ophthalmopathy. Authors of the study amplified TCR beta CDR3 regions from RNA transcripts. TCR CDR3 regions were first amplified by RT-PCR with HTBI primers. One entry per CDR3 protein, called by TCRdb with MiXCR from the multiplex PCR reads. Counted here are roughly 180,000 distinct CDR3 sequences, 8% to 9.5% occurring once; the ten biggest clones make up 22%. The specimen was blood. The sequence came from a woman aged 18-35 years with Graves' hyperthyroidism that later progressed to Graves' ophthalmopathy.

The CDR3 loop reads CASRGTSGPTEAFF. CDR3 coding DNA: TGTGCCAGCAGGGGGACTAGCGGACCCACTGAAGCTTTCTTT. The chain recombines TRBV12-3 or TRBV12-4 with TRBJ1-1; a possible D gene is TRBD1 (5 bases). This CDR3 has 14 amino acids. The V end was cut by 6 bases, the J end by 4 bases, with 15 bases between.